This T cell receptor (beta chain) was identified in a study of blood T cell repertoires in COVID-19. TCRdb's table, derived via immunoSEQ multiplex PCR, lists solely in-frame clones and lacks some. The repertoire includes roughly 400,000 clones, roughly 89% of them detected once, and about a tenth sits in the top ten. Participants had their cohort set by participant-reported clinical history. Symptom resolution, clearance, or two negative PCRs marked donors in Cohort 3 as recovered. The germline V and J ends were trimmed by 4 bases and 0 bases, with 17 bases remaining between them. Germline V gene sequence: CDR1 MNHNS, CDR2 SASEGT. This CDR3 is 17 amino acids long.

The chain carries TRBV6-1 and TRBJ2-3, with D tentatively TRBD2 (6 bases). The sample was PBMCs or T cells enriched from blood (not recorded which). This sequence originates from a woman aged 45-65 years who had recovered from COVID-19. The CDR3 here is CASSVGPGLGSTDTQYF. As DNA, the CDR3 is TGTGCCAGCAGTGTAGGACCGGGACTGGGAAGCACAGATACGCAGTATTTT.